This T cell receptor (beta chain) was documented in a study of CD8+ T cells in alopecia areata. Notes on the study in general: Especially in alopecia totalis/universalis, lesional scalp showed greater clonality than normal scalp did.

Reverse transcribed after extraction, RNA yielded cDNA as the sequencing template. TCRdb's table, derived via immunoSEQ multiplex PCR, lists solely in-frame clones and lacks some. Among some 100,000 clones listed, 35% to 45% were seen once. V lost 4 bases and J lost 6; bases outside the gene matches: 4. Germline CDR1 reads SQVTM; CDR2 reads ANQGSEA. The CDR3 loop spans 12 amino acids. As to this clone: Its antigen remains unidentified. This sample includes further DNA sequences coding for the same CDR3.

The chain recombines TRBV29-1 with TRBJ2-7; TRBD1 matches 9 bases. Sequences were obtained from CD4+ T cells sorted from blood. This receptor was taken from a human donor with alopecia areata. The CDR3 DNA sequence: TGCAGCGTTGGGGACAGGGTTGGCGAGCAGTACTTC. Amino acids: CSVGDRVGEQYF.